This T cell receptor (beta chain) was sequenced for a study of cytotoxic CD8 clonotypes in ibrutinib-treated CLL. Sequencing was performed with immunoSEQ multiplex PCR; in TCRdb, only in-frame clones are kept and a portion is missing. The data contain more than 200,000 clones, 70% of them singletons. Trimming stripped 3 bases from V and 4 bases from J, with 18 bases between. CDR3 length: 16 residues. Germline V lookup: CDR1 MNHEY, CDR2 SMNVEV (reference sequence). This specimen was PBMCs, taken after 24 months of ibrutinib treatment. This clonotype originated in a human donor with chronic lymphocytic leukemia. The chain links TRBV27 to TRBJ1-2; D unresolved. CDR3 protein: CASSFYPDRRPYGYTF. CDR3 nucleotide sequence: TGTGCCAGCAGTTTCTATCCGGACCGAAGACCCTATGGCTACACCTTC.